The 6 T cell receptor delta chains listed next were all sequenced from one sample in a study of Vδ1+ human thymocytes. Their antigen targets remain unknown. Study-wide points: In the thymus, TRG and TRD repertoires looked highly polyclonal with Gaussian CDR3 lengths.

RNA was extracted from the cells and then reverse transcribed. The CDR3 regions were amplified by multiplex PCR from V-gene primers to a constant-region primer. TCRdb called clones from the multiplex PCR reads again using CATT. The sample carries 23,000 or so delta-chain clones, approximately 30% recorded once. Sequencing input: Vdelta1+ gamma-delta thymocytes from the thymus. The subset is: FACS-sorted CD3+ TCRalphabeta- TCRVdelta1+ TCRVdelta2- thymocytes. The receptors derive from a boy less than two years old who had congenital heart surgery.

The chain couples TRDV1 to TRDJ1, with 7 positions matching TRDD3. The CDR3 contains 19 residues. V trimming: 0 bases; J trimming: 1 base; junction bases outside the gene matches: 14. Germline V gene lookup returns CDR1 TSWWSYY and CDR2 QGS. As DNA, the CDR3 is TGTGCTCTTGGGGAACTTCCGCCCTACGGGGGATTCGCCACCGATAAACTCATCTTT. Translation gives CALGELPPYGGFATDKLIF.

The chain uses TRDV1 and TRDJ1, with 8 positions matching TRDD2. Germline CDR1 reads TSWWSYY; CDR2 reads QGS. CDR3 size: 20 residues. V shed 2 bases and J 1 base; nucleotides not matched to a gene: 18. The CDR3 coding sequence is TGTGCTCTTGGGGAATCCAGCCTTCCTATTCGGTACTGGGTCACCGATAAACTCATCTTT. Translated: CALGESSLPIRYWVTDKLIF.

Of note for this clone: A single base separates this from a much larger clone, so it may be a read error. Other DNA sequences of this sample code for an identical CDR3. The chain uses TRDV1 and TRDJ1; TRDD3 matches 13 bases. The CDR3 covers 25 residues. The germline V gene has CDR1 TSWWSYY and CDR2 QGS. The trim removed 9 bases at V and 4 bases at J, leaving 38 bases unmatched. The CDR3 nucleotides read TGTGCTCTCTCAGGGTGGGTTCCGACACCATTAACTGGGGGATACGCTTCCAAACAATTCGATAAACTCATCTTT. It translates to CALSGWVPTPLTGGYASKQFDKLIF.

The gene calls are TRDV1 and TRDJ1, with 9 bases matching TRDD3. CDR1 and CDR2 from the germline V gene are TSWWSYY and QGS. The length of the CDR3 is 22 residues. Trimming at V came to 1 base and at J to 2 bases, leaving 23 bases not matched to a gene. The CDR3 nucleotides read TGTGCTCTTGGGGAACAGGGCGCGTCCTTCGGTTTGACTGGGGGACCTACCGATAAACTCATCTTT. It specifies CALGEQGASFGLTGGPTDKLIF.

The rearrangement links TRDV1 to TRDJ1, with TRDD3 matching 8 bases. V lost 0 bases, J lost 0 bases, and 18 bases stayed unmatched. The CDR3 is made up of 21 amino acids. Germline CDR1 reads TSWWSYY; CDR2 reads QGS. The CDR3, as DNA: TGTGCTCTTGGGGAACTGCCCCTCAGGGGGGATATTAGCTCATACACCGATAAACTCATCTTT. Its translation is CALGELPLRGDISSYTDKLIF.

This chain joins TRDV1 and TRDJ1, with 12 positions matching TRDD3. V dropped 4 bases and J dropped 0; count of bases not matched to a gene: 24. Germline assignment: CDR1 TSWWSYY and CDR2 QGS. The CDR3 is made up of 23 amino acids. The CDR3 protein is CALGAASLVSVLGDTVNTDKLIF. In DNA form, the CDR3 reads TGTGCTCTTGGGGCCGCTTCCCTGGTATCTGTACTGGGGGATACTGTAAACACCGATAAACTCATCTTT.